The 27 T cell receptor beta chains presented below share a single source sample, sequenced in a study of cytomegalovirus exposure and HLA in healthy donors. Primers included in the PCR were 60 Vbeta and 13 Jbeta primers. Using immunoSEQ multiplex PCR, the repertoire was profiled, and TCRdb retains in-frame clones only, with some absent. The sample lists about 210,000 clones, roughly 90% seen once, with 0.31% in the top ten. Sequenced sample: PBMCs. The receptors derive from a woman younger than 45 in good health and CMV-seronegative.

CDR3 region: CASSPGLGDNEQFF. The CDR3 DNA reads TGTGCCAGTAGTCCGGGACTAGGAGACAATGAGCAGTTCTTC. The V and J genes are TRBV19 and TRBJ2-1; TRBD2 matches at 8 bases. Germline V CDR1 and CDR2: LNHDA, SQIVND (reference sequence). The CDR3 has 14 residues. The junction had 5 bases not matched to a gene; V was cut back by 5 bases and J by 5 bases.

About this clone itself: The junction shows a germline mismatch at one end, possibly a read error. This chain connects TRBV7-3 to TRBJ2-7, with 10 bases matching TRBD1. Germline V gene lookup returns CDR1 SGHTA and CDR2 FQGTGA. CDR3 size: 13 residues. CDR3: CSSSTTGGNEQYF. The CDR3, as DNA: TGTTCCAGCAGCACGACAGGGGGCAACGAGCAGTACTTC.

The chain employs TRBV7-2 and TRBJ2-1; TRBD2 might be the D (5 bases). V was clipped by 3 bases and J by 12 bases, with 18 bases between them. CDR3 size: 14 residues. Looked up from germline, CDR1 is SGHTA and CDR2 is FQGNSA. The CDR3 DNA sequence: TGTGCCAGCAGCTTGCCCCCTGTGTCCAGCGGGCAGTTCTTC. This codes for CASSLPPVSSGQFF.

The J gene is TRBJ2-3, the V gene TRBV5-1; 10 bases are a match to TRBD2. Trimming took 0 bases from V and 1 from J; bases not matched to a gene: 2. The CDR3 is made up of 16 amino acids. CDR1 and CDR2 from the germline V gene are SGHRS and YFSETQ. The CDR3 DNA reads as TGCGCCAGCAGCTTGGCCCTAGCGGGAGGCACAGATACGCAGTATTTT. Translating it yields CASSLALAGGTDTQYF.

The CDR3 DNA follows: TGCAGCGTTTCTTTTAGCGGGGGTTGGAATGAGCAGTTCTTC. Translated, it gives CSVSFSGGWNEQFF. The rearrangement joins TRBV29-1 to TRBJ2-1; TRBD2 matches at 9 bases. This CDR3 region has 14 residues. CDR1 is SQVTM and CDR2 is ANQGSEA in the germline V gene. The V and J ends lost 5 bases and 7 bases, in that order; junction bases with no gene match: 9.

Only one count was recorded for this clone. V and J are TRBV27 and TRBJ2-1; 10 bases are a match to TRBD2. CDR1 is MNHEY and CDR2 is SMNVEV in the germline V gene (reference sequence). After removal of 3 bases from V and 9 bases from J, the junction contained 2 bases not matched to a gene. The CDR3 extends over 13 amino acids. The CDR3 coding sequence is TGTGCCAGCAGTTTGGGACTAGCGTTTGAGCAGTTCTTC. Translated, it gives CASSLGLAFEQFF.

The V call is TRBV18, the J call TRBJ2-1, with 8 bases fitting TRBD1. V trimming: 3 bases; J trimming: 7 bases; junction bases outside the gene matches: 2. This CDR3 contains 13 residues. Germline V CDR1 and CDR2: KGHSH, LQKENI. The CDR3 DNA reads TGTGCCAGCTCACCGGACAGGGAGAATGAGCAGTTCTTC. Protein: CASSPDRENEQFF.

The rearrangement links TRBV27 to TRBJ2-7; a possible D gene is TRBD1 (6 bases). The CDR3 is 14 residues long. Germline CDR1 MNHEY, CDR2 SMNVEV (reference sequence). V was pared by 3 bases and J by 0 bases, with 9 bases between. CDR3 DNA sequence: TGTGCCAGCAGTTTCCAGGGGCCCTCCTACGAGCAGTACTTC. Translated: CASSFQGPSYEQYF.

This CDR3 reads CASSLGQGAAAGELFF. The CDR3 DNA is TGCGCCAGCAGCTTAGGGCAGGGTGCAGCCGCCGGGGAGCTGTTTTTT. The chain has TRBV5-1 and TRBJ2-2, with a weak D call TRBD1 (5 bases). Germline loops: CDR1 SGHRS, CDR2 YFSETQ. The V end was cut by 2 bases, the J end by 6 bases, with 17 bases between. CDR3 length: 16 amino acids.

The V call is TRBV2, the J call TRBJ2-2; TRBD2 agrees at 13 bases. Trimming removed 3 bases from V and 4 bases from J; junction bases left unmatched: 2. The CDR3 has 16 residues. In germline, CDR1 is SNHLY, CDR2 FYNNEI. CDR3 in amino acids: CASSETSGGRTGELFF. The CDR3 DNA follows: TGTGCCAGCAGTGAGACTAGCGGGGGGCGCACCGGGGAGCTGTTTTTT.

This chain joins TRBV19 and TRBJ2-5; possible D gene TRBD2, 5 bases. The CDR3 is made up of 13 amino acids. Trimming removed 5 bases at V and 5 bases at J, with 12 bases between. Germline-derived CDR1 and CDR2 are LNHDA and SQIVND (reference sequence). CDR3 nucleotide sequence: TGTGCCAGTAGTCCCGGACTCCTCGAGACCCAGTACTTC. It specifies CASSPGLLETQYF. The complete variable domain, with remaining parts taken from reference TRBV19 and TRBJ2-5, reads DGGITQSPKYLFRKEGQNVTLSCEQNLNHDAMYWYRQDPGQGLRLIYYSQIVNDFQKGDIAEGYSVSREKKESFPLTVTSAQKNPTAFYLCASSPGLLETQYFGPGTRLLVL.

This rearrangement joins TRBV27 to TRBJ2-3; a possible D gene is TRBD1 (6 bases). The CDR3 extends over 16 amino acids. Per the germline V gene, CDR1 is MNHEY and CDR2 is SMNVEV (reference sequence). V was clipped by 5 bases and J by 2 bases, with 17 bases between them. The CDR3 protein is CASSRRDNFYTDTQYF. CDR3 DNA: TGTGCCAGCAGTCGTCGGGACAATTTTTACACAGATACGCAGTATTTT.

The CDR3 DNA reads as TGTGCCAGCAGTTTATTTGGGACTTCGGCCTACGAGCAGTACTTC. Encoded protein: CASSLFGTSAYEQYF. V and J are TRBV28 and TRBJ2-7; tentative D call: TRBD2 (6 bases). The V end lost 1 base, the J end lost 2 bases, and 12 bases lay between the germline ends. The CDR3 is 15 residues long. Looked up from germline, CDR1 is MDHEN and CDR2 is SYDVKM.

The chain recombines TRBV11-3 with TRBJ2-3; possible D gene TRBD2, 6 bases. The germline V gene has CDR1 SGHNT and CDR2 YENEEA. The CDR3 contains 14 residues. V was cut by 5 bases and J by 3 bases, with 12 bases left in between. The CDR3 here is CASSIGRGTDTQYF. Written as DNA, the CDR3 is TGTGCCAGCAGCATAGGGCGGGGTACAGATACGCAGTATTTT. Full variable domain (missing parts from reference TRBV11-3 and TRBJ2-3): EAGVVQSPRYKIIEKKQPVAFWCNPISGHNTLYWYLQNLGQGPELLIRYENEEAVDDSQLPKDRFSAERLKGVDSTLKIQPAELGDSAVYLCASSIGRGTDTQYFGPGTRLTVL.

CDR3 nucleotides: TGTGCCAGCAGCTTGGAGGCAGGGGAGACCTACGAGCAGTACTTC. This codes for CASSLEAGETYEQYF. The chain links TRBV5-4 to TRBJ2-7, with D tentatively TRBD1 (6 bases). This CDR3 has 15 residues. CDR1 and CDR2 from the germline V gene are SGHNT and YYREEE (reference sequence). V was trimmed by 0 bases and J by 2 bases, leaving 12 bases between them.

The V call is TRBV4-1, the J call TRBJ2-7, with 10 positions matching TRBD2. The CDR3 sequence is 15 residues long. Germline lookup yields CDR1 MGHRA and CDR2 YSYEKL. J lost 0 bases, V lost 2 bases, and 1 base had no gene match. The CDR3 loop reads CASSQIAGGSYEQYF. DNA for the CDR3: TGCGCCAGCAGCCAAATAGCGGGAGGCTCCTACGAGCAGTACTTC.

The rearrangement uses TRBV6-6 and TRBJ2-5; D is uncertain. The germline gives CDR1 MNHNY, CDR2 SVGAGI (reference sequence). V shed 6 bases and J shed 5 bases, with 7 bases lying between them. CDR3 size: 11 residues. Here the CDR3 DNA reads TGTGCCAGCAGCCCTCGGGAGACCCAGTACTTC. Residues: CASSPRETQYF.

V usage is TRBV28 and J usage is TRBJ1-2; D call uncertain. Trimming removed 1 base at V and 4 bases at J, with 10 bases between. The V gene's germline CDR1 is MDHEN and CDR2 SYDVKM. The CDR3 covers 14 residues. CDR3 in amino acids: CASSLYLSGYGYTF. DNA for the CDR3: TGTGCCAGCAGTTTATACCTTAGTGGCTATGGCTACACCTTC.

This sequence joins TRBV11-3 and TRBJ2-1; D remains unclear. Germline V gene sequence: CDR1 SGHNT, CDR2 YENEEA. CDR3 length equals 14 residues. V was pared by 2 bases and J by 6 bases, with 11 bases between. This CDR3 is CASSLSNSRNEQFF. The DNA for the CDR3 is TGTGCCAGCAGCTTATCCAACAGCCGCAATGAGCAGTTCTTC.

This clone was detected only once. The J gene is TRBJ2-7, the V gene TRBV7-2; D possibly corresponds to TRBD2 (5 bases). Germline V CDR1 and CDR2: SGHTA, FQGNSA. This CDR3 spans 13 amino acids. V was shortened by 5 bases and J by 4 bases, with 12 bases between the two germline ends. The CDR3 region is CASSPREGYEQYF. The DNA for the CDR3 is TGTGCCAGCAGCCCTCGCGAGGGATACGAGCAGTACTTC.

The chain couples TRBV6-1 to TRBJ1-5, with TRBD1 identical over 7 bases. The germline V gene has CDR1 MNHNS and CDR2 SASEGT. V lost 5 bases to trimming and J lost 7 bases; unmatched junction nucleotides: 8. The CDR3 is 14 amino acids. Here the CDR3 DNA reads TGTGCCAGCAGTCCGATTCAGGGGGACCAGCCCCAGCATTTT. Its protein is CASSPIQGDQPQHF.

The genes are TRBV28 and TRBJ2-2; D unclear. The CDR3 sequence is 14 residues long. Germline lookup yields CDR1 MDHEN and CDR2 SYDVKM. Trimming took 6 bases from V and 3 from J, leaving 11 bases between them. The CDR3 bases are TGTGCCAGCAGCTCCCACAGCTACACCGGGGAGCTGTTTTTT. The encoded protein is CASSSHSYTGELFF.

This chain connects TRBV5-8 to TRBJ2-3, with a possible D match to TRBD1 (8 bases). CDR3 size: 15 residues. Looked up from germline, CDR1 is SGHTS and CDR2 is YDEGEE. Trimming removed 4 bases from V and 2 bases from J, with 14 bases in between. Here the CDR3 reads CASSIQGGNTDTQYF. The CDR3 DNA follows: TGTGCCAGCAGCATACAGGGGGGGAACACAGATACGCAGTATTTT. Looking up the rest from reference TRBV5-8 and TRBJ2-3 gives the full variable domain: EAGVTQSPTHLIKTRGQQATLRCSPISGHTSVYWYQQALGLGLQFLLWYDEGEERNRGNFPPRFSGRQFPNYSSELNVNALELEDSALYLCASSIQGGNTDTQYFGPGTRLTVL.

The genes are TRBV7-9 and TRBJ1-4; D is uncertain. Between the trimmed V and J ends, which lost 0 bases and 8 bases, there was a span of 16 bases. This CDR3 has 16 amino acids. Looked up from germline, CDR1 is SEHNR and CDR2 is FQNEAQ (reference sequence). The CDR3 reads CASSLAFVVGEEKLFF. The CDR3 DNA reads TGTGCCAGCAGCTTAGCTTTCGTGGTTGGGGAGGAAAAACTGTTTTTT.

The rearrangement joins TRBV11-2 to TRBJ1-2, with TRBD1 as a possible D gene (5 bases). CDR3 length: 13 residues. Germline V CDR1 and CDR2: SGHAT, FQNNGV. The ends were cut back, 6 bases at V and 4 bases at J, with 12 bases in the middle. The CDR3 reads CASSDQGGYGYTF. The CDR3 coding sequence is TGTGCCAGCAGTGATCAGGGCGGCTATGGCTACACCTTC.

The gene calls are TRBV5-1 and TRBJ1-5; 8 bases are a match to TRBD1. The germline V gene has CDR1 SGHRS and CDR2 YFSETQ. The CDR3 sequence is 15 residues long. J gave up 0 bases and V 4 bases, and 3 bases lay outside the gene matches. The CDR3 DNA reads as TGCGCCAGCAGCCCGACAGGGGCTAGCAATCAGCCCCAGCATTTT. Protein sequence: CASSPTGASNQPQHF.

V and J are TRBV4-1 and TRBJ2-7; 9 bases match TRBD1. Germline CDR1 is MGHRA and CDR2 is YSYEKL. The ends lost 5 bases at V and 2 bases at J; junction bases unmatched: 7. The CDR3 covers 15 residues. The CDR3 bases are TGCGCCAGCAGCGCCCGGACAGGGGCCCCCTACGAGCAGTACTTC. Its translation is CASSARTGAPYEQYF.